This T cell receptor beta chain derives from a study of neurological immune-mediated disorders. This CDR3 contains 14 residues. Germline values: CDR1 SEHNR, CDR2 FQNEAQ (reference sequence). V was cut by 3 bases and J by 1 base, with 9 bases left in between. Where libraries were unsorted, they were derived from 2 million PBMCs stored at -80 degrees C. This clonotype turned up a few times. TCRdb independently ran MiXCR on the 5' RACE reads; one entry per CDR3 protein. The repertoire has around 46,000 distinct CDR3 sequences, around 4.5% of them found once; the top ten carry 5.7%. The sample was PBMCs. The chain has TRBV7-9 and TRBJ2-5; no reliable D call. This clonotype was obtained from a woman aged 60-75 years with multiple sclerosis. The CDR3 here is CASSFGNTQETQYF. DNA of the CDR3: TGTGCCAGCAGCTTTGGGAACACCCAAGAGACCCAGTACTTC.